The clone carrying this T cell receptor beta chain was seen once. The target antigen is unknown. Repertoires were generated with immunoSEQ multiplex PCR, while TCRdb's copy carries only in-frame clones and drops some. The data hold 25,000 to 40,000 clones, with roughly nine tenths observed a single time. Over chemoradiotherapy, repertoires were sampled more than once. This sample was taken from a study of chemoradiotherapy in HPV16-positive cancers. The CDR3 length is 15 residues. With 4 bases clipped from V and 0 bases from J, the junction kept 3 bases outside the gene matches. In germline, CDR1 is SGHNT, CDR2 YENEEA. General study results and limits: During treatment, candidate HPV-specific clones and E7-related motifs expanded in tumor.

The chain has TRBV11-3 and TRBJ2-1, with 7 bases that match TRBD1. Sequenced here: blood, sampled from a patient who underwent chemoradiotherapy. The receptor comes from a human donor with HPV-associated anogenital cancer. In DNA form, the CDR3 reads TGTGCCAGCAGCTCCGGGACAGTCTCCTACAATGAGCAGTTCTTC. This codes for CASSSGTVSYNEQFF.